Below, 27 T cell receptor beta chains from the same sample are listed, as sequenced in a study of cytomegalovirus exposure and HLA in healthy donors. PCR employed 60 Vbeta and 13 Jbeta primers. Sequenced by immunoSEQ multiplex PCR; TCRdb stores in-frame clones only, minus some. The sample carries around 58,000 clones, 60% to 85% recorded once. Sequenced sample: PBMCs. Receptors were obtained from a male donor in good health and CMV-seropositive.

The sample holds one count of this clone. The gene calls are TRBV23-1 and TRBJ2-7; D may be TRBD1 (6 bases). TRBV23-1 is given ORF status, its function remaining uncertain. The V gene lost 4 bases and the J gene lost 6 bases, with 16 bases spanning the gap. The length of the CDR3 is 14 residues. The CDR3 DNA is TGCGCCAGCAGTCCGTACAGGGTCTGGAGCGAGCAGTACTTC. As protein: CASSPYRVWSEQYF.

As DNA, the CDR3 is TGTGCCAGCAGCGTACCGACAGGGGACAACACCATATATTTT. Residues: CASSVPTGDNTIYF. V and J are TRBV9 and TRBJ1-3, with TRBD1 identical over 8 bases. Germline CDR1 SGDLS, CDR2 YYNGEE. V shed 1 base and J 7 bases; nucleotides not matched to a gene: 4. The CDR3 length is 14 residues.

DNA of the CDR3: TGCGCCAGCAGCCAATTCGCGGAGGGGCGTCTATACGAGCAGTACTTC. Amino acid sequence: CASSQFAEGRLYEQYF. The rearrangement links TRBV4-3 to TRBJ2-5; D perhaps matches TRBD2 (6 bases). The tail of the sequence fits TRBJ2-7 better, so the J call may be wrong. The germline gives CDR1 LGHNA, CDR2 YSLEER. This CDR3 has 16 amino acids.

The chain has TRBV2 and TRBJ2-2, with D unclear. The V gene lost 8 bases and the J gene lost 2 bases, with 18 bases spanning the gap. CDR1 SNHLY and CDR2 FYNNEI come from the germline V gene. The CDR3 has 16 residues. CDR3 DNA sequence: TGTGCCAGCGTTAATCCAGACACCCTTAACACCGGGGAGCTGTTTTTT. This sequence encodes CASVNPDTLNTGELFF.

The gene calls are TRBV2 and TRBJ1-5; possibly TRBD1 for D (6 bases). CDR1 SNHLY and CDR2 FYNNEI come from the germline V gene. V gave up 11 bases and J gave up 5 bases, with 16 bases separating them. CDR3 length: 13 residues. The CDR3 coding sequence is TGTGCCGCCGCGGACAGCCCCCATCAGCCCCAGCATTTT. This encodes CAAADSPHQPQHF.

The CDR3 spells CASKPHKRTGLFGGNTIYF. In DNA form, the CDR3 reads TGTGCCAGCAAACCCCATAAAAGGACAGGGCTATTCGGAGGAAACACCATATATTTT. The rearrangement uses TRBV21-1 and TRBJ1-3; the table names TRBD1, a call not compared with the DNA. TRBV21-1 is a documented pseudogene. The CDR3 spans 19 residues.

There are a few counts of this clone. The chain uses TRBV2 and TRBJ2-1; D is possibly TRBD1 (6 bases). V lost 8 bases to trimming and J lost 5 bases, with 13 bases between them. Germline V gene data show CDR1 as SNHLY and CDR2 as FYNNEI. The CDR3 contains 13 residues. The CDR3 sequence is CASVLDRNNEQFF. DNA of the CDR3: TGTGCCAGCGTCCTGGACAGAAACAATGAGCAGTTCTTC.

The chain is built from TRBV7-2 and TRBJ2-7, with 8 bases aligning to TRBD1. The CDR3 loop spans 15 amino acids. CDR1 SGHTA and CDR2 FQGNSA come from the germline V gene. V lost 1 base, J lost 2 bases, and 4 bases stayed unmatched. The CDR3: CASSLGTGLTYEQYF. CDR3 sequence (DNA): TGTGCCAGCAGCTTAGGGACAGGGCTAACCTACGAGCAGTACTTC.

A few counts support this clone. The chain links TRBV7-6 to TRBJ2-3, with 9 bases fitting TRBD1. The junction had 6 bases not matched to a gene; V was cut back by 5 bases and J by 0 bases. Germline CDR1 is SGHVS and CDR2 is FNYEAQ. The CDR3 is made up of 16 amino acids. The CDR3 region is CASSPGQGGSTDTQYF. The CDR3 bases are TGTGCCAGCAGCCCGGGACAGGGAGGGAGCACAGATACGCAGTATTTT.

This sequence joins TRBV6-5 and TRBJ1-2, with a tentative D call TRBD1 (5 bases). Trimming stripped 4 bases from V and 6 bases from J, with 12 bases between. This CDR3 spans 13 amino acids. Looked up from germline, CDR1 is MNHEY and CDR2 is SVGAGI. The CDR3 is CASSWAGRNGYTF. The CDR3 DNA is TGTGCCAGCAGTTGGGCAGGGCGGAATGGCTACACCTTC.

This chain connects TRBV4-2 to TRBJ2-5; TRBD2 matches at 8 bases. The CDR3 is made up of 14 amino acids. CDR1 LGHNA and CDR2 YNFKEQ come from the germline V gene. J gave up 5 bases and V 0 bases, and 2 bases lay outside the gene matches. The CDR3 spells CASSQELAGETQYF. DNA of the CDR3: TGTGCCAGCAGCCAAGAGTTAGCGGGGGAGACCCAGTACTTC.

This chain connects TRBV2 to TRBJ2-7; tentative D call: TRBD2 (6 bases). This CDR3 has 13 residues. CDR1 and CDR2 (germline): SNHLY, FYNNEI. Trimming stripped 4 bases from V and 0 bases from J, with 7 bases between. DNA of the CDR3: TGTGCCAGCAGTGGGGAGGACTCCTACGAGCAGTACTTC. Its translation: CASSGEDSYEQYF. The full variable domain, rest sourced from reference TRBV2 and TRBJ2-7, is EPEVTQTPSHQVTQMGQEVILRCVPISNHLYFYWYRQILGQKVEFLVSFYNNEISEKSEIFDDQFSVERPDGSNFTLKIRSTKLEDSAMYFCASSGEDSYEQYFGPGTRLTVT.

The chain has TRBV18 and TRBJ2-7, with 9 bases fitting TRBD1. The CDR3 is made up of 13 amino acids. Losses at the gene ends were 6 bases for V and 1 base for J; bases not matched to a gene: 1. Germline V gene lookup returns CDR1 KGHSH and CDR2 LQKENI. The CDR3 loop is CASSGTGSYEQYF. CDR3 in DNA: TGTGCCAGCTCCGGGACAGGGTCCTACGAGCAGTACTTC.

V gene TRBV9 combines with J gene TRBJ2-3; D uncertain. Germline CDR1 and CDR2: SGDLS and YYNGEE. Trimming removed 0 bases from V and 8 bases from J, with 10 bases in between. This CDR3 spans 13 amino acids. The CDR3 DNA reads as TGTGCCAGCAGCGTAGTCGGTCCTGGTACGCAGTATTTT. It codes for CASSVVGPGTQYF. Full variable domain (remainder filled in from reference TRBV9 and TRBJ2-3): DSGVTQTPKHLITATGQRVTLRCSPRSGDLSVYWYQQSLDQGLQFLIQYYNGEERAKGNILERFSAQQFPDLHSELNLSSLELGDSALYFCASSVVGPGTQYFGPGTRLTVL.

V and J are TRBV25-1 and TRBJ1-3; no reliable D call. CDR3 length: 13 residues. Germline CDR1 MGHDK, CDR2 SYGVNS. With 2 bases removed from V and 9 bases from J, the gap between germline ends came to 11 bases. CDR3 coding DNA: TGTGCCAGCAGTGAACCCCCTCAGGTCACCATATATTTT. Its translation is CASSEPPQVTIYF.

The chain couples TRBV27 to TRBJ1-4; D not certain. There are 16 residues in the CDR3. The V end lost 0 bases, the J end lost 6 bases, and 14 bases lay between the germline ends. In germline, CDR1 is MNHEY, CDR2 SMNVEV (reference sequence). The CDR3 reads CASSLSSAEGDEKLFF. In DNA, the CDR3 is TGTGCCAGCAGTTTATCGAGTGCAGAGGGTGATGAAAAACTGTTTTTT.

The chain links TRBV7-9 to TRBJ1-1, with D tentatively TRBD1 (5 bases). V was trimmed by 4 bases and J by 3 bases, leaving 12 bases between them. The length of the CDR3 is 14 residues. Germline V lookup: CDR1 SEHNR, CDR2 FQNEAQ (reference sequence). Written as DNA, the CDR3 is TGTGCCAGCAGCTCCACGTGGGGGGACACTGAAGCTTTCTTT. Protein: CASSSTWGDTEAFF.

Concerning this clone itself: A junction boundary mismatches the germline segment, possibly from a read error. This chain links TRBV30 with TRBJ2-3, with 7 bases lining up with TRBD2. CDR3 length: 13 amino acids. CDR1 and CDR2 (germline): GTSNPN, SVGIG (reference sequence). The CDR3 region is CAWSVTSADMQYF. The CDR3 bases are TGTGCCTGGAGTGTAACTAGCGCCGATATGCAGTATTTT.

The genes are TRBV2 and TRBJ2-7, with D possibly matching TRBD2 (6 bases). Trimming removed 7 bases from V and 9 bases from J, with 28 bases in between. CDR3 length equals 16 residues. Germline-derived CDR1 and CDR2 are SNHLY and FYNNEI. The CDR3 sequence: CASTPNPSTSAGGQYF. The CDR3 DNA follows: TGTGCCAGCACTCCGAATCCGAGTACATCGGCCGGGGGGCAGTACTTC. Variable domain in full (rest from reference TRBV2 and TRBJ2-7): EPEVTQTPSHQVTQMGQEVILRCVPISNHLYFYWYRQILGQKVEFLVSFYNNEISEKSEIFDDQFSVERPDGSNFTLKIRSTKLEDSAMYFCASTPNPSTSAGGQYFGPGTRLTVT.

The V gene is TRBV13, the J gene TRBJ2-5; the D gene is possibly TRBD1 (5 bases). CDR3 length: 14 residues. V lost 1 base and J lost 1, with 7 bases in between. Per germline, CDR1 PRHDT and CDR2 FYEKMQ (reference sequence). CDR3 protein: CASSLAQVQETQYF. CDR3 in DNA: TGTGCCAGCAGCTTAGCACAGGTCCAAGAGACCCAGTACTTC.

V is TRBV28 and J is TRBJ1-6, with no clear D. The germline V gene has CDR1 MDHEN and CDR2 SYDVKM. This CDR3 is 14 amino acids long. V lost 3 bases and J lost 9, with 12 bases in between. In DNA form, the CDR3 reads TGTGCCAGCAGTTTCGGTAATGAAATTTCACCCCTCCACTTT. Protein: CASSFGNEISPLHF.

J is TRBJ2-2 and V is TRBV7-3, with unresolved D. The CDR3 covers 11 residues. Per the germline V gene, CDR1 is SGHTA and CDR2 is FQGTGA. Trimming stripped 6 bases from V and 4 bases from J, with 3 bases between. The CDR3 spells CASSSTGELFF. DNA of the CDR3: TGTGCCAGCAGTAGCACCGGGGAGCTGTTTTTT.

The chain links TRBV19 to TRBJ2-1; D is undetermined. Trimming stripped 4 bases from V and 10 bases from J, with 17 bases between. Germline CDR1 and CDR2: LNHDA and SQIVND (reference sequence). The CDR3 is 14 amino acids. The CDR3 region has the DNA TGTGCCAGTAGTACTAACAGTTATCCCCGGGAGCAGTTCTTC. This codes for CASSTNSYPREQFF.

The V gene is TRBV9, the J gene TRBJ2-7, with 11 positions matching TRBD1. CDR3 length: 14 amino acids. Germline V gene data show CDR1 as SGDLS and CDR2 as YYNGEE. Unmatched junction bases numbered 4, after V lost 2 bases and J lost 6 bases. The CDR3 protein is CASSVRDRGTEQYF. The DNA of the CDR3 is TGTGCCAGCAGCGTCCGGGACAGGGGGACCGAGCAGTACTTC.

J is TRBJ2-7 and V is TRBV27; a possible D gene is TRBD2 (6 bases). The CDR3 runs to 14 residues. Trimming cost V 5 bases and J 2 bases, with 13 bases left between them. Germline V gives CDR1 MNHEY, CDR2 SMNVEV (reference sequence). CDR3 bases: TGTGCCAGCAGTCTGAGGACGGGGGCCTACGAGCAGTACTTC. Protein product: CASSLRTGAYEQYF.

A word on this clone: One end of the junction does not line up with germline, which may come from a read error. The rearrangement joins TRBV11-2 to TRBJ2-3; perhaps TRBD1 as D (7 bases). CDR1 is SGHAT and CDR2 is FQNNGV in the germline V gene. CDR3 length: 16 residues. The CDR3 protein is CASSFRGAHSTYTQYF. As DNA, the CDR3 is TGTGCCAGCAGCTTCAGGGGGGCACACTCCACATATACGCAGTATTTT.

This sequence joins TRBV27 and TRBJ2-1; 10 nucleotides align to TRBD2. CDR3 size: 15 residues. J lost 15 bases, V lost 4 bases, and 15 bases had no gene match. Germline V gene data show CDR1 as MNHEY and CDR2 as SMNVEV (reference sequence). The CDR3 DNA follows: TGTGCCAGCAGTTCCATCTCAGCGGGGGGGCCCCGAAGGTTCTTC. It encodes CASSSISAGGPRRFF.